Below, one T cell receptor (beta chain) is given with its context. Through a sample-barcoded 5' primer and a J-beta primer mix, a second PCR was run for about 6 to 11 cycles. TCRdb called the 5' RACE reads again in MiXCR, with one record for every CDR3 protein. Among about 1,400,000 distinct CDR3 sequences, around 39% were seen once, and the ten largest hold 6.5% to 10%. The sample comes from a study of blood T cells in healthy people across ages. Total RNA was isolated from each sample in quantities of at least 6 micrograms. Per germline, CDR1 SSHAT and CDR2 FNYEAQ (reference sequence). Deletions cut 11 bases from V and 11 bases from J, with 18 bases between. CDR3 size: 11 residues.

Sequenced: blood. The V and J genes are TRBV7-7 and TRBJ2-5; D perhaps matches TRBD1 (5 bases). This receptor was taken from a woman between 18 and 30 years old in good health. The CDR3 loop reads CAPIEDKEQYF. The CDR3 DNA reads as TGTGCCCCAATAGAGGACAAAGAGCAGTACTTC.